One and the same sample provided the 3 T cell receptor beta chains below, sequenced in a study of CD4 T cell repertoires in COVID-19. Here immunoSEQ multiplex PCR was the method, and the copy in TCRdb shows in-frame clones only, minus some. This sample carries approximately 75,000 clones, roughly four fifths of them seen once, and the ten largest clones take around 0.58%. The material was CD4+ T cells from peripheral blood, obtained after recovery from COVID-19. The receptor source for this set is a human donor who had COVID-19.

The chain is built from TRBV3-1 (or the pseudogene TRBV3-2) and TRBJ2-1; 10 bases map to TRBD2. From germline, CDR1 is LGHDT and CDR2 YNNKEL (reference sequence). There are 16 residues in the CDR3. J gave up 9 bases and V 3 bases, and 11 bases lay outside the gene matches. CDR3 nucleotides: TGTGCCAGCAGCCAGTTAGCGGGGGGCCCCTTTACTGAGCAGTTCTTC. It translates to CASSQLAGGPFTEQFF.

The J gene is TRBJ2-3, the V gene TRBV7-9, with a weak D call TRBD2 (7 bases). Trimming removed 7 bases from V and 5 bases from J, with 16 bases in between. The CDR3 loop spans 14 amino acids. Germline loops: CDR1 SEHNR, CDR2 FQNEAQ (reference sequence). CDR3 residues: CASTEGGVKDTQYF. The CDR3 DNA sequence: TGTGCCAGCACCGAGGGGGGGGTCAAAGATACGCAGTATTTT. The variable domain in full, completed from reference TRBV7-9 and TRBJ2-3, reads DTGVSQNPRHKITKRGQNVTFRCDPISEHNRLYWYRQTLGQGPEFLTYFQNEAQLEKSRLLSDRFSAERPKGSFSTLEIQRTEQGDSAMYLCASTEGGVKDTQYFGPGTRLTVL.

The J gene is TRBJ1-1, the V gene TRBV11-2; 7 bases are shared with TRBD1. CDR3 size: 15 residues. Losses at the gene ends were 4 bases for V and 6 bases for J; bases not matched to a gene: 11. Germline CDR1 SGHAT, CDR2 FQNNGV. Here the CDR3 reads CASSSWTGRGAEAFF. The CDR3, as DNA: TGTGCCAGCAGCTCGTGGACAGGCCGGGGCGCTGAAGCTTTCTTT.